The source of this T cell receptor beta chain is a study of graft-versus-host responses after intestinal transplantation. Details on this clone: What it binds is unknown.

Profiling relied on immunoSEQ multiplex PCR, and the TCRdb table lists in-frame clones only, not all of them. The sample lists about 100,000 clones, roughly 87% occurring once. Germline V gives CDR1 SGHRS, CDR2 YFSETQ. The CDR3 has 16 amino acids. V was cut by 2 bases and J by 6 bases, with 20 bases left in between. The sequenced sample was unstimulated CD4+ T cells sorted from spleen or lymph node cells, obtained before intestinal transplant. J is TRBJ1-2 and V is TRBV5-1; D possibly corresponds to TRBD1 (6 bases). This receptor was identified in a human donor who received an intestinal transplant. The CDR3 DNA reads TGCGCCAGCAGCTTTGGGGGCAGACCCCAGGAAGATGGCTACACCTTC. This codes for CASSFGGRPQEDGYTF.